Listed here are 2 T cell receptor beta chains from one sample, sequenced in a study of T cell changes during pregnancy in multiple sclerosis (dated by TCRdb to about 2019). The method behind the library was the immunoSEQ multiplex PCR assay. The table was pulled from immuneACCESS by TCRdb, which kept in-frame rearrangements only. Such tables lose some clones; where checked, under half of the loss comes from unresolved V genes, and the rest has no known cause. The table for this sample lists tens of thousands of clones; roughly 92% of them were counted only once. About 1.5% of the sample rests with the top ten. Sequencing used peripheral blood, obtained in the first trimester of pregnancy. The receptors were gathered from a female donor in good health, enrolled as a control in a pregnancy study.

This clone has a handful of counts. V is TRBV5-1 and J is TRBJ2-2, with D maybe TRBD1 (5 bases). V lost 4 bases, J lost 6 bases, and 10 bases lay in between. The germline V gene has CDR1 SGHRS and CDR2 YFSETQ. CDR3 length equals 13 residues. CDR3 DNA: TGCGCCAGCAGCCCTCAGGGTGCCGGGGAGCTGTTTTTT. Translation gives CASSPQGAGELFF.

V gene TRBV18 combines with J gene TRBJ1-4; TRBD1 agrees at 7 bases. This CDR3 is built from 15 residues. The germline V gene has CDR1 KGHSH and CDR2 LQKENI. V trimming: 2 bases; J trimming: 4 bases; junction bases outside the gene matches: 4. CDR3 nucleotides: TGTGCCAGCTCACCAGGACAGGAGATTAATGAAAAACTGTTTTTT. Translated: CASSPGQEINEKLFF.